This T cell receptor (beta chain) emerged from a study of blood T cell repertoires in COVID-19. Participant-reported clinical history was the basis for cohort assignment. Cohort 3 recovered donors had two negative PCRs, clearance, or symptom resolution. Germline lookup yields CDR1 MNHEY and CDR2 SMNVEV (reference sequence). CDR3 length: 13 residues. V was cut by 0 bases and J by 7 bases, with 9 bases left in between. Measured with immunoSEQ multiplex PCR; TCRdb has only the in-frame clones, and not every one. The top ten hold 10% to 15% of the sample, which has 180,000 or so clones, approximately 83% seen once.

This chain links TRBV27 with TRBJ1-2; maybe TRBD1 (5 bases). This TCR was recovered from a woman aged 60 to 75 who had recovered from COVID-19. Sequenced: PBMCs or T cells enriched from blood (not recorded which). The CDR3 nucleotides read TGTGCCAGCAGTTTATCGGATCAGGGTGGCTACACCTTC. Protein sequence: CASSLSDQGGYTF.